This T cell receptor (beta chain) came from a study of CD4 T cells in relation to SARS-CoV-2 and coronaviruses. About the study: The restricting HLA molecule for shared crossreactive spike epitopes was mapped. Notes on the study in general: Monoreactive clones expanded significantly more to SARS-CoV-2 than crossreactive clones did. The cross-reactivity analysis covered only spike protein, not other viral proteins.

This CDR3 is 16 amino acids long. Germline V gives CDR1 SEHNR, CDR2 FQNEAQ (reference sequence). After removal of 1 base from V and 6 bases from J, the junction contained 10 bases not matched to a gene. Assay: immunoSEQ multiplex PCR; the TCRdb copy retains only in-frame clones and omits some. There are about 64,000 clones in the sample; roughly 93% occur only once, and around 0.14% lies in the top ten. The unexposed donors gave CD4+ T cells in 2011-2018, prior to COVID-19. Cryopreserved PBMCs were CD4-enriched, then split into naive and memory cells. About this clone itself: Its matching antigen is unknown.

The V call is TRBV7-9, the J call TRBJ2-7; 9 bases map to TRBD2. The specimen was naive CD4+ T cells from PBMCs. The subset denotes: naive CD4+ T cells isolated by negative enrichment. This TCR came from a human donor in good health. The CDR3 nucleotides are TGTGCCAGCAGCTTAGTTGGCGGGAGGGCCACCCGCGAGCAGTACTTC. Protein: CASSLVGGRATREQYF.